This note documents a single T cell receptor beta chain sequence. Its antigen remains unidentified. The source of the sample is a study of blood T cells in healthy people across ages. The overall study: About one barcoded beta molecule per two T cells was the capture yield of template switching.

Together with a sample-barcoded 5' primer, a J-beta primer mix was included in a second PCR lasting roughly 6 to 12 cycles. The template-switch adaptor, which had 12 random nucleotides, put a tag on each cDNA molecule. Via MiXCR, TCRdb re-called the 5' RACE reads, giving one row per CDR3 protein. The sample lists about 1.8 million distinct CDR3 sequences; around 50% were seen once. The CDR3 extends over 13 amino acids. CDR1 and CDR2 from the germline V gene are SGHTA and FQGNSA. All donors came from Russia, were Caucasian and healthy, and spanned ages about 6 to 90. Whole-study findings and limits: Both naive CD4+ cell counts and diversity were greater in long-lived donors than in aged donors.

The clonotype was recovered from a woman aged 40 to 50 in good health. The chain carries TRBV7-2 and TRBJ2-1, with D maybe TRBD2 (5 bases). The closer fit of TRBJ2-7 to the DNA end suggests the J call may be wrong. The sequenced sample consisted of blood. Here the CDR3 reads CASSLERNNEQYF. CDR3 DNA: TGTGCCAGCAGCTTAGAGCGGAACAATGAGCAGTACTTC.